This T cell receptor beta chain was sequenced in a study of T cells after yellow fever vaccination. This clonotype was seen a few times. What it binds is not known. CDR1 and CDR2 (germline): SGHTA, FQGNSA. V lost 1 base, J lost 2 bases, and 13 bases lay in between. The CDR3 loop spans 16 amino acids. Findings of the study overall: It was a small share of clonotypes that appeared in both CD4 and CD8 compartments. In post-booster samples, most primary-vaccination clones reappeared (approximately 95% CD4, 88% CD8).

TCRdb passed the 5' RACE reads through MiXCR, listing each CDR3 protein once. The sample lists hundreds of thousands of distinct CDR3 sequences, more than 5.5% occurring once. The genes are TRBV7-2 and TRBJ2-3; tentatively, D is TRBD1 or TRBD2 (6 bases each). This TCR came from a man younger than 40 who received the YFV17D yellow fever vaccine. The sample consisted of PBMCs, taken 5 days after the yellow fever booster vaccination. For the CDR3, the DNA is TGTGCCAGCAGCTTAGTGGGGGGCCTCACCACAGATACGCAGTATTTT. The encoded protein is CASSLVGGLTTDTQYF. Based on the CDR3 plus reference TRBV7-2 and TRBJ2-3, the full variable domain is GAGVSQSPSNKVTEKGKDVELRCDPISGHTALYWYRQSLGQGLEFLIYFQGNSAPDKSGLPSDRFSAERTGGSVSTLTIQRTQQEDSAVYLCASSLVGGLTTDTQYFGPGTRLTVL.